This T cell receptor (beta chain) was found in a study of cytomegalovirus exposure and HLA in healthy donors. Overall study results and limits: For most subjects, TCR beta sequences were reported to predict HLA-A and HLA-B alleles with accuracy.

The PCR was carried out with 60 Vbeta primers and 13 Jbeta primers. Produced via immunoSEQ multiplex PCR; TCRdb's table is partial and in-frame only. The table includes about 190,000 clones, roughly 84% detected once. A remark on this clone: Its antigen is not identified.

Germline V lookup: CDR1 SGHKS, CDR2 YYEKEE (reference sequence). V lost 0 bases and J lost 12; bases outside the gene matches: 7. This CDR3 is built from 15 residues. The chain has TRBV5-5 and TRBJ1-6, with 9 bases aligning to TRBD1. The sequence was obtained from a woman in her fifties or sixties in good health and CMV-seropositive. The sequenced sample was PBMCs. The CDR3 loop is CASSLGDRVSRPLHF. The CDR3 DNA reads TGTGCCAGCAGCTTGGGGGACAGGGTTTCAAGACCCCTCCACTTT.